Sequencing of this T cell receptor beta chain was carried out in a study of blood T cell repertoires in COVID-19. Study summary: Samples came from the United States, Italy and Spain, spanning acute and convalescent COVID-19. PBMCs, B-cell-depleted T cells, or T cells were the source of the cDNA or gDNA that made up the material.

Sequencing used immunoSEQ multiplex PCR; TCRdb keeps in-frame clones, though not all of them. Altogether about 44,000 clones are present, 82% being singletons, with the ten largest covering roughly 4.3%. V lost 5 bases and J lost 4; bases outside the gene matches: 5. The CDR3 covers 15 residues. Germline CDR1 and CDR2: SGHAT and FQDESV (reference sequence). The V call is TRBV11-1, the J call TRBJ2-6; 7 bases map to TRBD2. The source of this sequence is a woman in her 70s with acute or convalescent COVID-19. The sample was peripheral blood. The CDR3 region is CASSPRGVGANVLTF. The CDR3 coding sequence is TGTGCCAGCAGCCCTCGGGGGGTGGGGGCCAACGTCCTGACTTTC.